This T cell receptor beta chain was sequenced for a study of naive and memory T cell subsets. Study-wide results and limits: Over 85% of naive TCR sequences appeared only once after error correction, unlike memory subsets. Diversity fell and Gini index rose from naive through CM, EM, EMRA. Expression changes during T cell differentiation may affect RNA-based TCR counts.

Two oligonucleotides, mixed equimolar, formed the beta constant-region primer covering TRBC1 and TRBC2. The ligated cDNA underwent four PCR rounds using SP2 and nested alpha and beta constant-region primers. From the UMI-ligation and nested PCR reads, TCRdb called clonotypes with MiXCR, one entry per CDR3 protein. The profile shows some 22,000 distinct CDR3 sequences, approximately 8.8% of them singletons. Germline values: CDR1 LNHDA, CDR2 SQIVND (reference sequence). Trimming shortened V by 6 bases and J by 7 bases, and 15 bases separated the two germline ends. The CDR3 is made up of 13 amino acids. As for this clonotype: Its matching antigen is unknown.

This chain connects TRBV19 to TRBJ1-1; TRBD1 is a possible D gene (6 bases). The sequenced sample consisted of central memory CD8+ T cells from blood. The sequence derives from a human donor in good health. CDR3 residues: CASSPGAVLEAFF. CDR3 DNA: TGTGCCAGTAGCCCGGGGGCAGTACTTGAAGCTTTCTTT.